Sequencing of this TCR beta chain was carried out in a study of blood T cell repertoires in COVID-19. In the study overall: COVID-19 samples collected from the United States, Italy and Spain covered acute and convalescent phases. From T cells, B-cell-depleted T cells, or PBMCs came the material, which was cDNA or gDNA.

The authors' processing: For nucleated cells, counts were estimated from reference gene primer amplification. Here immunoSEQ multiplex PCR was the method, and the copy in TCRdb shows in-frame clones only, minus some. Clone size and the V and J calls come from that table; the DNA yielded D and trimming. The sample lists roughly 40,000 clones; 90% were seen once. CDR1 and CDR2 from the germline V gene are MNHEY and SVGEGT. This CDR3 spans 14 amino acids. Trimming cost V 2 bases and J 3 bases, with 10 bases left between them. The sequence was collected from a human donor in a cohort sampled during active COVID-19. The chain recombines TRBV6-2 or TRBV6-3 with TRBJ1-1; tentative D call: TRBD1 (5 bases). Sequenced sample: peripheral blood. CDR3 coding DNA: TGTGCCAGCAGTTACGCAGGGCCTGACACTGAAGCTTTCTTT. Translating gives CASSYAGPDTEAFF.